The 6 T cell receptor beta chains given below trace back to one sample, sequenced in a study of blood T cell repertoires in COVID-19. Assay: immunoSEQ multiplex PCR; the TCRdb copy retains only in-frame clones and omits some. This table holds 110,000 or so clones, roughly 80% found once. Input material: peripheral blood. These receptors were collected from a woman aged 40 to 50 with acute or convalescent COVID-19.

The rearrangement uses TRBV7-9 and TRBJ1-1; TRBD1 might be the D (5 bases). Trimming stripped 2 bases from V and 4 bases from J, with 8 bases between. The germline gives CDR1 SEHNR, CDR2 FQNEAQ (reference sequence). CDR3 length equals 13 residues. The CDR3: CASSLLGGTEAFF. The CDR3 DNA sequence: TGTGCCAGCAGCTTATTGGGGGGCACTGAAGCTTTCTTT.

The chain uses TRBV6-5 and TRBJ1-1; D call uncertain. Germline V gene sequence: CDR1 MNHEY, CDR2 SVGAGI. V was shortened by 2 bases and J by 4 bases, with 14 bases between the two germline ends. The CDR3 loop spans 15 amino acids. CDR3 loop: CASSYKSTGITEAFF. CDR3 sequence (DNA): TGTGCCAGCAGTTACAAGAGCACCGGGATCACTGAAGCTTTCTTT.

The chain couples TRBV10-3 to TRBJ2-1; 10 bases align to TRBD2. V dropped 4 bases and J dropped 6; count of bases not matched to a gene: 21. The length of the CDR3 is 20 residues. Germline CDR1 reads ENHRY; CDR2 reads SYGVKD. CDR3 nucleotide sequence: TGTGCCATCAGTGGTTCTCCGGGACTAGCGTTCCCGGTCCCCGCCAATGAGCAGTTCTTC. Protein: CAISGSPGLAFPVPANEQFF.

This clone has a single count. The genes are TRBV28 and TRBJ2-1; TRBD2 aligns across 8 bases. CDR3 length: 11 residues. After removal of 10 bases from V and 6 bases from J, the junction contained 2 bases not matched to a gene. Germline CDR1 MDHEN, CDR2 SYDVKM. This CDR3 is CATRGGNEQFF. In nucleotides, the CDR3 is TGTGCCACCCGGGGGGGCAATGAGCAGTTCTTC.

This chain uses TRBV3-1 (or the pseudogene TRBV3-2) with TRBJ1-6; 7 bases line up with TRBD1. Losses at the gene ends were 5 bases for V and 7 bases for J; bases not matched to a gene: 5. Germline V gene data show CDR1 as LGHDT and CDR2 as YNNKEL (reference sequence). The CDR3 contains 14 residues. The CDR3 here is CASSVGQENSPLHF. In nucleotides, the CDR3 is TGTGCCAGCAGCGTTGGACAGGAGAATTCACCCCTCCACTTT.

This sequence joins TRBV2 and TRBJ2-7; D gene uncertain. This CDR3 is 13 amino acids long. Trimming left V 9 bases short and J 1 base short, with 13 bases between. In germline, CDR1 is SNHLY, CDR2 FYNNEI. In nucleotides, the CDR3 is TGTGCCAGTCGCAGATCTTCATCCTACGAGCAGTACTTC. It encodes CASRRSSSYEQYF.